This T cell receptor beta chain was observed in a study of T cell repertoires in cytomegalovirus infection. Study-wide points: The ex vivo response was dominated by HLA-C-restricted CMV-specific TCR beta clonotypes. People with CMV and the relevant HLA were identified by cumulative public TCR beta family frequency.

Remarks on this clonotype: Its specificity is not known.

The ends lost 5 bases at V and 2 bases at J; junction bases unmatched: 6. CDR3 length: 17 amino acids. CDR1 MNHEY and CDR2 SVGAGI come from the germline V gene. TCRdb called the reads again in MiXCR, with one record for every CDR3 protein. The sample shows fewer than 900,000 distinct CDR3 sequences, approximately 32% of them seen only once. The sample consisted of cultured CD8+ T cells from PBMCs, taken from culture after CMV antigen stimulation. The chain has TRBV6-5 and TRBJ2-5, with 15 bases matching TRBD2. This clonotype originated in a human donor in good health (CMV status not recorded). Some clones in this sample may be carry-over from other donors' samples. The CDR3 nucleotides are TGTGCCAGCAGTATGGGACTAGCGGGGGGCAGTCAAGAGACCCAGTACTTC. As protein: CASSMGLAGGSQETQYF.